The T cell receptor beta chain described here comes from a study of blood T cell repertoires in COVID-19. Whole-study context: Samples taken during acute and convalescent COVID-19 were collected in the United States, Italy and Spain. The analysed material was cDNA or gDNA that came from T cells, B-cell-depleted T cells, or PBMCs.

Original data processing: Estimation of nucleated cell counts was performed using reference gene primer amplification. The method was immunoSEQ multiplex PCR; TCRdb's version includes in-frame clones alone and lacks a portion of them. Clone size and the V and J calls come from that table; the DNA yielded D and trimming. The sample lists some 110,000 clones; around 85% were seen once. The CDR3 is 17 residues long. With 1 base clipped from V and 3 bases from J, the junction kept 7 bases outside the gene matches. The germline V gene encodes CDR1 SGHVS and CDR2 FNYEAQ. The chain is built from TRBV7-6 and TRBJ2-1; 9 nucleotides align to TRBD2. Sequenced sample: peripheral blood. The clonotype originates from a man aged 50 or older with acute or convalescent COVID-19. The CDR3 nucleotides read TGTGCCAGCAGCTTAGAAATAGCGGGGGATTTCTACAATGAGCAGTTCTTC. Its protein is CASSLEIAGDFYNEQFF.